The clone carrying this T cell receptor beta chain occurred many times. Its target is unknown. This specimen comes from a study of read filtering for tumor transcriptome and immune sequencing. Study as a whole: Revised staging placed roughly eight patients in R-ISS I, 15 to 20 in II, 6 or 7 in III.

The library was built from 400 ng RNA with molecular barcoded adaptors for alpha/delta and beta/gamma chains. MiXCR, applied by TCRdb to the reads, yields one record per CDR3 protein. The top ten hold less than 9% of the sample, which has some 38,000 distinct CDR3 sequences, approximately 15% seen once. Germline CDR1 reads MGHRA; CDR2 reads YSYEKL. This CDR3 contains 15 residues. The ends were cut back, 2 bases at V and 0 bases at J, with 9 bases in the middle. Sampling of bone marrow took place during active disease in every patient. Whole-study results and caveats: Dropping single-read clonotypes raised IR-seq and RNA-seq shared-clonotype correlation.

Material for sequencing was a population of CD138-negative cells sorted from bone marrow. This TCR was recovered from a donor aged 40 or older with multiple myeloma. The V and J genes are TRBV4-1 and TRBJ2-3; D is unresolved. This chain's CDR3 is CASSQRAPSTDTQYF. The CDR3, as DNA: TGCGCCAGCAGCCAAAGGGCCCCGAGCACAGATACGCAGTATTTT.